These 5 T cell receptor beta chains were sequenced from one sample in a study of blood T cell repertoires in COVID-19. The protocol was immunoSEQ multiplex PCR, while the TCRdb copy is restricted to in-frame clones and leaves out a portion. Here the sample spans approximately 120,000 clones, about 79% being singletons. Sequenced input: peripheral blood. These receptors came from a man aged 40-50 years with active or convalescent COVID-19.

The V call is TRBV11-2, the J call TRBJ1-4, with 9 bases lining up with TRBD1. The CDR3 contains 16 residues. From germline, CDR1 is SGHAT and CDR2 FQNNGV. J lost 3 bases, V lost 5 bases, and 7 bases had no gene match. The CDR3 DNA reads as TGTGCCAGCAGCCCAAGGGACAGGGCCTCTAATGAAAAACTGTTTTTT. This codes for CASSPRDRASNEKLFF.

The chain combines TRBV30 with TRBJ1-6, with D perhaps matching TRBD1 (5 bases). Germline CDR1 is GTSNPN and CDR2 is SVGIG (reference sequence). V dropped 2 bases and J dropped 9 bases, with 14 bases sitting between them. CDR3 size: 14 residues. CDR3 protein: CAWSRGASSSPLHF. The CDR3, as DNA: TGTGCCTGGAGTCGTGGGGCAAGTAGTTCACCCCTCCACTTT.

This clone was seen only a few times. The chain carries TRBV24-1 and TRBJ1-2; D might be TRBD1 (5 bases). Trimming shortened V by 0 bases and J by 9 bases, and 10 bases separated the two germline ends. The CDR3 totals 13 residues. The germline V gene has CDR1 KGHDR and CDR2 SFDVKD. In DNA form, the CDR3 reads TGTGCCACCAGTGATTTGGCAGGGTATCGCTACACCTTC. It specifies CATSDLAGYRYTF.

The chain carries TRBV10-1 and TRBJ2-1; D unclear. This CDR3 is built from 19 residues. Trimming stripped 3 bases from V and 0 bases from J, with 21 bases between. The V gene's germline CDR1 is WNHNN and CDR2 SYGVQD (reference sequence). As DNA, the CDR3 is TGCGCCAGCAGTGAAATTCCACTTTGGGCCCCACCCTCCTACAATGAGCAGTTCTTC. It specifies CASSEIPLWAPPSYNEQFF.

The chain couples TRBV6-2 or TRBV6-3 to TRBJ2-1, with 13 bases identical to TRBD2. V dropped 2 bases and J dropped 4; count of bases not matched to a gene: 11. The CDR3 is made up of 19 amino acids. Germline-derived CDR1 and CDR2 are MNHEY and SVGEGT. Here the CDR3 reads CASSYQGLAGAIPYNEQFF. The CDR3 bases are TGTGCCAGCAGTTACCAAGGACTAGCGGGGGCCATACCATACAATGAGCAGTTCTTC.